This TCR beta chain derives from a study of CD8 T cells in Susac syndrome. Control patients had untreated stable or active relapsing-remitting multiple sclerosis by revised McDonald criteria. The CDR3 is 14 residues long. Germline CDR1 reads SGHAT; CDR2 reads FQNNGV. Trimming cost V 0 bases and J 8 bases, with 11 bases left between them. An input of about 0.45 to 1 ug of RNA was subjected to reverse transcription using random hexamers. TCRdb reprocessed the immunoSEQ multiplex PCR reads via MiXCR and lists one record per CDR3 protein. The table has 250,000 to 300,000 distinct CDR3 sequences, over 75% seen once.

The genes are TRBV11-2 and TRBJ2-1, with D uncertain. The clonotype originates from a human donor with multiple sclerosis. Sequencing was carried out using CD8+ T cells from PBMCs. The DNA of the CDR3 is TGTGCCAGCAGCTTAGAGGGCGAGCGCTATGAGCAGTTCTTC. It codes for CASSLEGERYEQFF.